The sample holds one count of the clone carrying this T cell receptor (beta chain). The CDR3 contains 19 residues. Per germline, CDR1 LNHDA and CDR2 SQIVND (reference sequence). The V gene lost 4 bases and the J gene lost 9 bases, with 34 bases spanning the gap. This sample is drawn from a study of blood T cell repertoires in COVID-19. On the study more broadly: Some COVID-19 samples were acute and others convalescent; all came from the United States, Italy and Spain.

The authors' processing: Reference gene primer amplification gave nucleated cell count estimates. The data were produced by immunoSEQ multiplex PCR, yet TCRdb's version contains in-frame clones alone and is incomplete. V and J calls and clone size are given by that table; D and trimming were obtained from the DNA. In the table there are approximately 350,000 clones, over 70% of which are singletons. Patients at the Seattle site were enrolled during active infection and followed longitudinally. This clonotype was obtained from a woman between 45 and 65 years old with COVID-19, enrolled during active disease. The specimen was peripheral blood. The V call is TRBV19, the J call TRBJ2-7; tentatively, D is TRBD1 (6 bases). The CDR3 spells CASSTESGGRTVRSSLQYF. CDR3 bases: TGTGCCAGTAGTACCGAGTCTGGGGGCCGTACCGTTCGGTCTAGCTTGCAGTACTTC.